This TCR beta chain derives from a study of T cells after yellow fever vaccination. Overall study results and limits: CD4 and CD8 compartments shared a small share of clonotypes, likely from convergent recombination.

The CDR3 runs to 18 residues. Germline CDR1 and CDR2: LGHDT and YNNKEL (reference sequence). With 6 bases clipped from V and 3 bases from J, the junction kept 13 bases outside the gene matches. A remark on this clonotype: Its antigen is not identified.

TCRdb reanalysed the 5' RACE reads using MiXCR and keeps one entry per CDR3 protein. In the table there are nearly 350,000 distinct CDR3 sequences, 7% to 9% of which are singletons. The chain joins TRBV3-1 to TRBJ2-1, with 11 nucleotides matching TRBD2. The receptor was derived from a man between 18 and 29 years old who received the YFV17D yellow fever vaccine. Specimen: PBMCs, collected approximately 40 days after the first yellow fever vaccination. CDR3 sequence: CASRGNRASGGFYNEQFF. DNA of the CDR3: TGTGCCAGCAGGGGGAATAGGGCTAGCGGGGGGTTCTACAATGAGCAGTTCTTC.